Given below is one T cell receptor (beta chain) in context. It has no known antigen specificity. No base qualities exist here, and no much larger clone lies one base off it. This sample is part of a study of shared clonotypes between healthy human individuals (dated by TCRdb to the early 2020s). Regarding the study in general: The cohort included three men and a couple of women between 18 and 49 years of age. To estimate repertoire size and how much clonotypes are shared between individuals, the study performed deep sequencing of blood TCR repertoires from five healthy adults. Different laboratories and diverse techniques were used to prepare libraries and sequence TCR repertoires, to increase sequencing depth and limit assay-specific biases. Each donor's leukapheresis produced roughly between roughly 0.85 and 9.5 billion PBMCs. For each donor, CD4 naive and CD4 memory were each given three plates, CD8 naive was given two plates, and CD8 memory was given one plate.

V gives up 5 bases and J gives up 0 bases, and the segment between their germline ends measures 8 bases. Counted from cysteine to phenylalanine, this CDR3 has 14 amino acids. The CDR3 DNA has 42 bases and is translated from base 1. According to the germline V gene (reference sequence), CDR1 reads MNHEY and CDR2 reads SMNVEV. General study outcomes and caveats: Because the study included a small number of donors, the genetic and exposure-history diversity represented was limited. About 5% of naive CD4, roughly 3.6% of naive CD8, roughly 2.5% of memory CD4, and over 0.35% of memory CD8 clonotypes were shared across several donors. Compared with non-shared clonotypes, the clonotypes found in all four sorted-subset donors had higher generation probabilities. Sampling was limited to blood, and TCR repertoires in tissue likely differ from TCR repertoires in blood. Naive subsets generally had larger estimated clonotype richness than memory subsets. Incomplete sequencing was indicated by rarefaction of sorted-subset datasets, despite the large sequencing depth. Based on pairwise subsampling, the degree of clonotype sharing among donors was expected to be affected by sequencing depth.

Using the deep immunoSEQ assay, TCR CDR3 regions were amplified from genomic DNA by multiplex PCR. Extracted genomic DNA from each cell subset was spread evenly across all wells of several immunoSEQ 96-well plates, with each plate serving as a replicate. For sorted subsets, approximately 190 ng genomic DNA, equal to about 30,000 T cell genomes, was loaded into each replicate PCR. The purified libraries were quantified using a Qubit 3.0 fluorometer, sized with a Bioanalyzer 2100, and then quantified again using the KAPA Library Quantification kit. Each immunoSEQ 96-well plate was sequenced on its own single-read 150-cycle Illumina NextSeq 550 flow cell. The paper's data handling went like this. The immunoSEQ output contained only junctional sequences without quality scores, so filtering could not match that applied to full-length reads. To assign V/J genes and CDR3, sequences were annotated using PyIR, a Python wrapper for IgBLAST v1.9, with IMGT germline references. Any read was removed if the V/J assignment was weak (E-value above 1e-6), the CDR3 was missing, or the read contained stop codons, out-of-frame junctions, or ambiguous translated residues. V3J clonotypes were defined as sequences sharing an identical inferred V gene, J gene, and CDR3 amino acid sequence. To compute the percentage overlap between repertoires, the number of shared unique clonotypes was divided by the size of the smaller repertoire. Repertoire richness was assessed with RTK rarefaction, the Chao1 estimator, and Recon v2.1 estimates of unobserved clonotypes. Generation probabilities for all TCRbeta clonotypes obtained by the gDNA method from a handful of donors were computed using OLGA. Imported from immuneACCESS, the table was reduced by TCRdb to in-frame sequences with V and J called. These copies leave out some clones; in studies compared against another copy, an unresolved V gene accounts for under half, and the cause of the remainder is not known. V, J and clone size derive from that table, while D and trimming were established from the DNA sequence. The sample table lists approximately 1.1 million clones, 70% to 80% of them with a count of one. 0.5% to 0.6% of the sample lies in the top ten.

The donors were healthy, HIV-negative adults who had no recently reported acute infections or vaccinations. All donors were Caucasian adults living in Nashville, Tennessee, USA. CD4+ T cells were enriched through magnetic negative selection, after which naive cells were positively selected on CD45RA and the remaining negative fraction served as the memory subset. Blood was obtained by leukapheresis, after which PBMCs were separated by Ficoll-Histopaque density gradient centrifugation and cryopreserved in liquid nitrogen vapor phase. Analytical flow cytometry was used to check the purity and quantity of each magnetically sorted T cell population. Genomic DNA was isolated from every sorted fraction and measured by UV absorbance on a Nanodrop 2000c.

The material sequenced was memory CD4+ T cells from PBMCs. The cell subset or site label for this specimen denotes: CD45RA-negative fraction. The V and J segments used are TRBV27 and TRBJ1-5, and TRBD1 may be the D gene, going by 6 matching bases. The clonotype originates from a man younger than 35 in good health. Some clones in this sample may be carry-over from other donors' samples. The CDR3 here reads CASSGQNSNQPQHF. The nucleotide sequence reads TGTGCCAGCAGTGGACAGAATAGCAATCAGCCCCAGCATTTT.